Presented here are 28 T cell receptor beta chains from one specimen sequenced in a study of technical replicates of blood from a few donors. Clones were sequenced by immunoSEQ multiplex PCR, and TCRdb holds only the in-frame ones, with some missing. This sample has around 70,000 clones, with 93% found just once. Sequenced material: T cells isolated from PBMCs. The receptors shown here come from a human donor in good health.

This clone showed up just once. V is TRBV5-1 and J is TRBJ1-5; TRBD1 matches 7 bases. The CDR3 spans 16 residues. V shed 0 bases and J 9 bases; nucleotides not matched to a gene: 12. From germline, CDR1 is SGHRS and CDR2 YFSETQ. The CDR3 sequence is CASSLDPGQTIWPQHF. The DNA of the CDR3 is TGCGCCAGCAGCTTGGATCCGGGACAGACGATTTGGCCCCAGCATTTT.

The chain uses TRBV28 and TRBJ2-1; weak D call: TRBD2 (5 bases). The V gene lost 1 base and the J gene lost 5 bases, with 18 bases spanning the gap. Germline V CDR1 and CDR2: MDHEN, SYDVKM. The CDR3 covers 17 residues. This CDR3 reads CASSLSGLALSHNEQFF. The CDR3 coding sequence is TGTGCCAGCAGTTTATCCGGTCTAGCCTTATCCCACAATGAGCAGTTCTTC.

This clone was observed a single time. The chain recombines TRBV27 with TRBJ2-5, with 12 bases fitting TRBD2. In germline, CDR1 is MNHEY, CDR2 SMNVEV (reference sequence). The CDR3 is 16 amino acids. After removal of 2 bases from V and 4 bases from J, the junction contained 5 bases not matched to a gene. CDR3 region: CASSLEASGRAETQYF. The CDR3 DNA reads TGTGCCAGCAGTTTAGAGGCTAGCGGGAGGGCAGAGACCCAGTACTTC.

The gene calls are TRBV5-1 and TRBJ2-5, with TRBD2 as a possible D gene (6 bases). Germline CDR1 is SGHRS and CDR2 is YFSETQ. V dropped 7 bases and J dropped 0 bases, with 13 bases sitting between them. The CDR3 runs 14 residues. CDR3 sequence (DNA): TGCGCCAGCGGGTTCCGCGGGAACCAAGAGACCCAGTACTTC. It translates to CASGFRGNQETQYF.

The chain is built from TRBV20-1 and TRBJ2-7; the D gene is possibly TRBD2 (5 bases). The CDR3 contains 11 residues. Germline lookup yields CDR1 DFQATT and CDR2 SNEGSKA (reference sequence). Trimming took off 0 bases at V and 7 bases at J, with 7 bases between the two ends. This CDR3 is CSARDRDEQYF. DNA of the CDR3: TGCAGTGCTAGAGATCGGGATGAGCAGTACTTC.

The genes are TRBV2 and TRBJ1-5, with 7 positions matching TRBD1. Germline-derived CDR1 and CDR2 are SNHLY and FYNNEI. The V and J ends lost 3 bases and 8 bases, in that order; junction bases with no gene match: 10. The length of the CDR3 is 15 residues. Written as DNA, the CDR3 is TGTGCCAGCAGTGACTCCGGGACAGTCATTGAGCCCCAGCATTTT. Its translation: CASSDSGTVIEPQHF.

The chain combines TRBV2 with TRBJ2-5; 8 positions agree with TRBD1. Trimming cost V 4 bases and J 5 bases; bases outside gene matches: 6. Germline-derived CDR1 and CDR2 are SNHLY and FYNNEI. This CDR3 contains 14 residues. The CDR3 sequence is CASSGDRGGETQYF. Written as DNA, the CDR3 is TGTGCCAGCAGTGGAGACAGGGGAGGCGAGACCCAGTACTTC.

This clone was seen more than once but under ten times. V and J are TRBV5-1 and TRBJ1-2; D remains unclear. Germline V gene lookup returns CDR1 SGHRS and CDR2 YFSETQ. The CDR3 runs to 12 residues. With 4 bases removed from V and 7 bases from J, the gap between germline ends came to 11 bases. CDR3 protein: CASSLDAAGYTF. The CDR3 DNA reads TGCGCCAGCAGCCTAGACGCCGCTGGCTACACCTTC. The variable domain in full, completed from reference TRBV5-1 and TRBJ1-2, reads KAGVTQTPRYLIKTRGQQVTLSCSPISGHRSVSWYQQTPGQGLQFLFEYFSETQRNKGNFPGRFSGRQFSNSRSEMNVSTLELGDSALYLCASSLDAAGYTFGSGTRLTVV.

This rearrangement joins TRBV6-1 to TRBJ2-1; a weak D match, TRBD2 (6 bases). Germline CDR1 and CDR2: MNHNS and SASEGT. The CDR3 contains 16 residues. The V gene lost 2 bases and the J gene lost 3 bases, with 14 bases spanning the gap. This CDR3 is CASSEREFEVYNEQFF. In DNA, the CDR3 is TGTGCCAGCAGTGAACGGGAGTTCGAAGTCTACAATGAGCAGTTCTTC.

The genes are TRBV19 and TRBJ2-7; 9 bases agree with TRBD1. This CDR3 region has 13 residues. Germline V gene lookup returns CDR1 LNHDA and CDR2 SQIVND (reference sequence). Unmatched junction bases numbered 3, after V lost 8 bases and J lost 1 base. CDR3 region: CASWGQGSYEQYF. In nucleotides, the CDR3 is TGTGCCAGTTGGGGACAGGGATCCTACGAGCAGTACTTC.

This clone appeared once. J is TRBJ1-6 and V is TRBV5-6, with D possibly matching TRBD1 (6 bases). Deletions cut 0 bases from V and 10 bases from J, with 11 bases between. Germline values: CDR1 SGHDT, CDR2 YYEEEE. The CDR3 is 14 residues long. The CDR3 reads CASSLEQGRSPLHF. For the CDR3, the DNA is TGTGCCAGCAGCTTGGAGCAGGGGCGGTCACCCCTCCACTTT.

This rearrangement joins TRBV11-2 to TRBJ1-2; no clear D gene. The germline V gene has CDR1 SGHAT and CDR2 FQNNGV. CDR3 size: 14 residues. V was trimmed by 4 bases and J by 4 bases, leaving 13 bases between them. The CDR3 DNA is TGTGCCAGCAGCTCCCCGCGAGGGTCCTATGGCTACACCTTC. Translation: CASSSPRGSYGYTF. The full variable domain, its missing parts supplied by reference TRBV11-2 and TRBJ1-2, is EAGVAQSPRYKIIEKRQSVAFWCNPISGHATLYWYQQILGQGPKLLIQFQNNGVVDDSQLPKDRFSAERLKGVDSTLKIQPAKLEDSAVYLCASSSPRGSYGYTFGSGTRLTVV.

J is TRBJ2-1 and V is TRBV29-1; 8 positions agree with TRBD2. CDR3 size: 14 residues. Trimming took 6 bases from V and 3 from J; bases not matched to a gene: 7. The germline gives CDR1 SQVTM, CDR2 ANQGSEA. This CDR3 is CSVRRTSNYNEQFF. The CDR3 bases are TGCAGCGTCCGAAGGACTAGCAACTACAATGAGCAGTTCTTC.

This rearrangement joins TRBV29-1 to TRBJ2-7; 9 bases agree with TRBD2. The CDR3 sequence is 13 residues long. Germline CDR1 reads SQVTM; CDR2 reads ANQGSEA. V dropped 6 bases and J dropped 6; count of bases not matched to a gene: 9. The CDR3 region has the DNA TGCAGCGTGTCCGGGACTAGCACTGTCGAGCAGTACTTC. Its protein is CSVSGTSTVEQYF.

The CDR3 reads CASSYKPGFDEQYF. The CDR3 nucleotides read TGTGCCAGCAGTTACAAACCCGGTTTCGACGAGCAGTACTTC. The genes are TRBV6-5 and TRBJ2-7; D unresolved. Germline CDR1 is MNHEY and CDR2 is SVGAGI. V was pared by 2 bases and J by 5 bases, with 13 bases between. The CDR3 extends over 14 amino acids.

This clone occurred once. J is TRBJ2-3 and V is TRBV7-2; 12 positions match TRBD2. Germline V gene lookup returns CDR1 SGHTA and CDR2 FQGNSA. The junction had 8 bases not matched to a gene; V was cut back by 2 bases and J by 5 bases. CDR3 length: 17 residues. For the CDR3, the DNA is TGTGCCAGCAGCTTAACGGCTAGCGGGAGGGGTCGAGATACGCAGTATTTT. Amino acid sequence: CASSLTASGRGRDTQYF.

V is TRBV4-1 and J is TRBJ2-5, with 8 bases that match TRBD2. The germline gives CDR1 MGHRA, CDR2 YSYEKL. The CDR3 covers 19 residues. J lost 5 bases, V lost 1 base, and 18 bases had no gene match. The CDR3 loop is CASSQAFRGRIASWETQYF. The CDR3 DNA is TGCGCCAGCAGCCAAGCCTTTCGCGGGAGGATAGCGTCCTGGGAGACCCAGTACTTC.

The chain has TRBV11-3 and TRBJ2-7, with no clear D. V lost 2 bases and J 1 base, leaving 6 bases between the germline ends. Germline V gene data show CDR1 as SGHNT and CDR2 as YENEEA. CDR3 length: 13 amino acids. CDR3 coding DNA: TGTGCCAGCAGCTTAATTCGGTCCTACGAGCAGTACTTC. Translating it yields CASSLIRSYEQYF.

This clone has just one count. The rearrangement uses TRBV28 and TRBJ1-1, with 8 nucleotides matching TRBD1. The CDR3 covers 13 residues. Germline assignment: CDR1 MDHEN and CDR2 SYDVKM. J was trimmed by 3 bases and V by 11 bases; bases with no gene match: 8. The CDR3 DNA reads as TGTGCCGCCTACAGGGGGGCGGACACTGAAGCTTTCTTT. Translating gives CAAYRGADTEAFF.

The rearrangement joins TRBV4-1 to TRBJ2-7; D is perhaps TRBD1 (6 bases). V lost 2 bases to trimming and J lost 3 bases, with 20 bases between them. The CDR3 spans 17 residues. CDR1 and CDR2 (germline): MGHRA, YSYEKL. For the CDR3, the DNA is TGCGCCAGCAGCCAACCGCCCTTACCGCAGGGGAGCTACGAGCAGTACTTC. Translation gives CASSQPPLPQGSYEQYF.

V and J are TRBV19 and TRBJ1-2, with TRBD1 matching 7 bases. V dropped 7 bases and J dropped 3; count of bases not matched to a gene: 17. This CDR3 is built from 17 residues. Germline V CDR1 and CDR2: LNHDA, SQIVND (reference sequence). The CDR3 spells CASTVDRVTGSYYGYTF. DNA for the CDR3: TGTGCCAGTACCGTCGACAGGGTAACGGGTTCGTACTATGGCTACACCTTC.

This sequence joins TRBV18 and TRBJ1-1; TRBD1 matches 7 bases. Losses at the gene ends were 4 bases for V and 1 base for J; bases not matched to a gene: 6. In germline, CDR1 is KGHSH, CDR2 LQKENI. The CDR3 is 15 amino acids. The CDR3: CASSQMTGRNTEAFF. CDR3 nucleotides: TGTGCCAGCTCACAGATGACAGGGAGGAACACTGAAGCTTTCTTT.

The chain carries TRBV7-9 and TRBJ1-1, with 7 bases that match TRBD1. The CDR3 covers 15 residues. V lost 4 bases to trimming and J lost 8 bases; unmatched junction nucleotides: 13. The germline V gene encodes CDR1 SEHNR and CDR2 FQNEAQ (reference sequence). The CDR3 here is CASSSPADRAGEAFF. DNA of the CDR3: TGTGCCAGCAGCTCCCCAGCCGACAGGGCGGGCGAAGCTTTCTTT.

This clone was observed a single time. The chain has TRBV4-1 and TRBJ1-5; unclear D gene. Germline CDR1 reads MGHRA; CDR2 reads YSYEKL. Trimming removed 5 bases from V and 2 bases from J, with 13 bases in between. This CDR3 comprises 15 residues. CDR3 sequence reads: CASSNSPLGNQPQHF. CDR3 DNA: TGCGCCAGCAGCAATAGTCCCCTAGGCAATCAGCCCCAGCATTTT.

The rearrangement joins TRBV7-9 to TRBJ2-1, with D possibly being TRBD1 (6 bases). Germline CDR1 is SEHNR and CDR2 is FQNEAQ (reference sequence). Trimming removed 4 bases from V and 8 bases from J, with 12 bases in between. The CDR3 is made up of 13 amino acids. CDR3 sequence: CASSWKGDDEQFF. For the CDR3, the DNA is TGTGCCAGCAGCTGGAAGGGGGACGATGAGCAGTTCTTC.

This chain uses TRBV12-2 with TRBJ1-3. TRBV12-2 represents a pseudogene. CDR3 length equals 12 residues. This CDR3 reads CASRLLDSPIYF. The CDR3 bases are TGTGCAAGTCGCTTACTAGACTCACCCATATATTTT.

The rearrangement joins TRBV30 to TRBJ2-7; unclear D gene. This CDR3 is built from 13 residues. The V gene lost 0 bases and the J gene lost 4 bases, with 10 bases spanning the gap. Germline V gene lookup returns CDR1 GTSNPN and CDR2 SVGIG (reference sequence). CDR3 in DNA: TGTGCCTGGAGTGTAAGTCACGGGTACGAGCAGTACTTC. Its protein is CAWSVSHGYEQYF.

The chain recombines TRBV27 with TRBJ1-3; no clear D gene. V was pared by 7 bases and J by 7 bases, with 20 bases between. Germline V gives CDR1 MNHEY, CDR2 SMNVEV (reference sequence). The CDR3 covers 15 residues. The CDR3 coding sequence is TGTGCCAGCAAGGGAACCTGGACGGCGGGGAACACCATATATTTT. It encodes CASKGTWTAGNTIYF.